The 8 T cell receptor beta chains below come from one sample, sequenced in a study of shared clonotypes between healthy human individuals. Only in-frame clones appear in the TCRdb table, and some are missing; sequencing was by immunoSEQ multiplex PCR. This table has 750,000 to 1,000,000 clones, about 91% appearing once. The naive CD8 subset, CD45RO-negative cells positively selected for CCR7, excluded terminally differentiated effector memory CD45RA+ cells. The sequencing sample was made of naive CD8+ T cells sorted from blood. The receptors come from a man in his thirties or forties in good health.

The rearrangement uses TRBV5-1 and TRBJ2-1; 11 bases map to TRBD2. Germline V gene data show CDR1 as SGHRS and CDR2 as YFSETQ. The CDR3 has 14 amino acids. After removal of 5 bases from V and 5 bases from J, the junction contained 3 bases not matched to a gene. For the CDR3, the DNA is TGCGCCAGCAGGGGACTAGCGGAAGACAATGAGCAGTTCTTC. This sequence encodes CASRGLAEDNEQFF. Combining the CDR3 with reference TRBV5-1 and TRBJ2-1 gives the whole variable domain KAGVTQTPRYLIKTRGQQVTLSCSPISGHRSVSWYQQTPGQGLQFLFEYFSETQRNKGNFPGRFSGRQFSNSRSEMNVSTLELGDSALYLCASRGLAEDNEQFFGPGTRLTVL.

In nucleotides, the CDR3 is TGTGCCAGCAGCTTGGAGCCCAGGGCCCTGGCCACGCAGTATTTT. It is translated as CASSLEPRALATQYF. The V and J genes are TRBV5-7 and TRBJ2-3, with a weak D call TRBD1 (5 bases). TRBV5-7 is flagged as an ORF with uncertain function. This CDR3 contains 15 residues. V was clipped by 0 bases and J by 9 bases, with 17 bases between them.

Remarks on this clone: The sample contains more than one DNA sequence encoding this CDR3. This chain connects TRBV9 to TRBJ2-3, with 8 bases identical to TRBD2. Germline CDR1 and CDR2: SGDLS and YYNGEE. This CDR3 region has 16 residues. The junction had 7 bases not matched to a gene; V was cut back by 1 base and J by 3 bases. The CDR3 DNA follows: TGTGCCAGCAGCGTAACCGGGAGGGTCGGTACAGATACGCAGTATTTT. It specifies CASSVTGRVGTDTQYF. Full variable domain (remainder filled in from reference TRBV9 and TRBJ2-3): DSGVTQTPKHLITATGQRVTLRCSPRSGDLSVYWYQQSLDQGLQFLIQYYNGEERAKGNILERFSAQQFPDLHSELNLSSLELGDSALYFCASSVTGRVGTDTQYFGPGTRLTVL.

This chain uses TRBV11-2 with TRBJ2-3; tentative D call: TRBD2 (7 bases). Per the germline V gene, CDR1 is SGHAT and CDR2 is FQNNGV. The CDR3 is 16 residues long. V was cut by 4 bases and J by 5 bases, with 19 bases left in between. CDR3 residues: CASSSTSGGAEDTQYF. In DNA, the CDR3 is TGTGCCAGCAGCTCGACTTCGGGGGGCGCAGAAGATACGCAGTATTTT. Full variable domain (remainder filled in from reference TRBV11-2 and TRBJ2-3): EAGVAQSPRYKIIEKRQSVAFWCNPISGHATLYWYQQILGQGPKLLIQFQNNGVVDDSQLPKDRFSAERLKGVDSTLKIQPAKLEDSAVYLCASSSTSGGAEDTQYFGPGTRLTVL.

The CDR3 protein is CSVEVWGGTGSAYEQYF. CDR3 coding DNA: TGCAGCGTTGAAGTATGGGGCGGGACAGGGTCGGCCTACGAGCAGTACTTC. J is TRBJ2-7 and V is TRBV29-1, with 9 bases identical to TRBD1. Germline V gene sequence: CDR1 SQVTM, CDR2 ANQGSEA. With V trimmed by 1 base and J by 2 bases, 12 bases remained unmatched. This CDR3 has 17 amino acids.

This clone turned up a few times. V gene TRBV7-9 combines with J gene TRBJ2-5; 8 bases align to TRBD1. J lost 4 bases, V lost 5 bases, and 0 bases had no gene match. The CDR3 consists of 12 residues. The germline CDR1 and CDR2 sequences are SEHNR and FQNEAQ (reference sequence). This CDR3 reads CASSQGAETQYF. The CDR3, as DNA: TGTGCCAGCAGCCAGGGGGCAGAGACCCAGTACTTC.

V gene TRBV7-9 combines with J gene TRBJ1-1, with 12 bases identical to TRBD1. Germline trimming cut 3 bases from V and 4 bases from J; bases unmatched to any gene: 6. The CDR3 extends over 16 amino acids. Germline loops: CDR1 SEHNR, CDR2 FQNEAQ (reference sequence). The chain's CDR3 is CASSFGRDRGPTEAFF. In DNA form, the CDR3 reads TGTGCCAGCAGCTTTGGTCGGGACAGGGGGCCCACTGAAGCTTTCTTT. Variable domain in full (rest from reference TRBV7-9 and TRBJ1-1): DTGVSQNPRHKITKRGQNVTFRCDPISEHNRLYWYRQTLGQGPEFLTYFQNEAQLEKSRLLSDRFSAERPKGSFSTLEIQRTEQGDSAMYLCASSFGRDRGPTEAFFGQGTRLTVV.

The V gene is TRBV9, the J gene TRBJ2-2; 8 positions match TRBD2. Germline V gene lookup returns CDR1 SGDLS and CDR2 YYNGEE. The CDR3 has 15 residues. The V segment lost 0 bases and the J segment 6 bases; nucleotides outside the gene matches: 4. CDR3 nucleotides: TGTGCCAGCAGCGTAGGCGGGAGGACAGCCGGGGAGCTGTTTTTT. It is translated as CASSVGGRTAGELFF.